The 7 T cell receptor beta chains below come from one sample, sequenced in a study of blood T cell repertoires in COVID-19. TCRdb's table, derived via immunoSEQ multiplex PCR, lists solely in-frame clones and lacks some. The repertoire holds some 250,000 clones, 70% to 80% seen once, with over 3% in the top ten. Source material: peripheral blood. These TCRs come from a woman over 75 with acute or convalescent COVID-19.

The genes are TRBV4-2 and TRBJ1-3; 12 bases are a match to TRBD1. CDR1 LGHNA and CDR2 YNFKEQ come from the germline V gene. The CDR3 extends over 16 amino acids. The junction had 10 bases not matched to a gene; V was cut back by 5 bases and J by 8 bases. Written as DNA, the CDR3 is TGTGCCAGCAGCATTCAACCGGGACAGGGGGCGGACACCATATATTTT. This encodes CASSIQPGQGADTIYF.

The chain has TRBV6-2 or TRBV6-3 and TRBJ2-3; 10 bases fit TRBD2. The germline gives CDR1 MNHEY, CDR2 SVGEGT. V was pared by 2 bases and J by 4 bases, with 12 bases of the junction left unmatched. CDR3 length: 18 amino acids. CDR3 sequence reads: CASSYRSAGGLGADTQYF. CDR3 in DNA: TGTGCCAGCAGTTACAGGTCAGCGGGGGGGCTCGGGGCAGATACGCAGTATTTT.

The gene calls are TRBV10-3 and TRBJ1-1; TRBD1 matches 7 bases. The CDR3 is 13 residues long. The junction had 5 bases not matched to a gene; V was cut back by 6 bases and J by 4 bases. CDR1 and CDR2 (germline): ENHRY, SYGVKD. The CDR3 nucleotides are TGTGCCATCAGACCTGACAGGGCCACTGAAGCTTTCTTT. It encodes CAIRPDRATEAFF.

This chain connects TRBV29-1 to TRBJ1-1; D remains unclear. V shed 1 base and J shed 4 bases, with 19 bases lying between them. The CDR3 contains 16 residues. Germline V lookup: CDR1 SQVTM, CDR2 ANQGSEA. The CDR3 bases are TGCAGCGTTGAAGGTAAAGAGGTCGGTATCGGCACTGAAGCTTTCTTT. It is translated as CSVEGKEVGIGTEAFF.

The sample holds one count of this clone. The chain couples TRBV18 to TRBJ2-7; 7 bases align to TRBD1. From germline, CDR1 is KGHSH and CDR2 LQKENI. The CDR3 is 15 residues long. J lost 2 bases, V lost 4 bases, and 8 bases had no gene match. CDR3 loop: CASSQRQGRAYEQYF. The CDR3 nucleotides read TGTGCCAGCTCACAACGACAGGGTAGGGCCTACGAGCAGTACTTC. The full variable domain, in which reference TRBV18 and TRBJ2-7 provide the parts outside the CDR3, is NAGVMQNPRHLVRRRGQEARLRCSPMKGHSHVYWYRQLPEEGLKFMVYLQKENIIDESGMPKERFSAEFPKEGPSILRIQQVVRGDSAAYFCASSQRQGRAYEQYFGPGTRLTVT.

The chain has TRBV5-1 and TRBJ2-3; 7 positions agree with TRBD2. V lost 0 bases to trimming and J lost 2 bases; unmatched junction nucleotides: 9. Germline V lookup: CDR1 SGHRS, CDR2 YFSETQ. The CDR3 runs to 17 residues. CDR3 in amino acids: CASSLERGAGTTDTQYF. CDR3 nucleotides: TGCGCCAGCAGCTTGGAACGGGGAGCGGGGACCACAGATACGCAGTATTTT.

The V gene is TRBV10-1, the J gene TRBJ1-1, with 7 bases lining up with TRBD1. V shed 5 bases, J shed 2 bases, and the junction held 5 bases outside the gene matches. CDR3 length: 14 residues. Germline V gene data show CDR1 as WNHNN and CDR2 as SYGVQD (reference sequence). The CDR3, as DNA: TGCGCCAGCAGTCCGGGACAGAAAAACACTGAAGCTTTCTTT. Translation gives CASSPGQKNTEAFF.